The present T cell receptor beta chain was sequenced within a study of shared clonotypes between healthy human individuals. Study summary: Three plates were used per donor for CD4 naive, three for CD4 memory, two for CD8 naive and one for CD8 memory. General study points: Non-shared clonotypes had lower generation probabilities than those shared by all four donors.

From CD4+ cells came CD45RA+ naive and CD45RA-negative memory subsets. At a deep level, the assay was run. The assay was immunoSEQ multiplex PCR, and TCRdb's table has in-frame clones only and misses some. The repertoire holds under 1,900,000 clones, 97% to 99% seen once, with around 0.33% in the top ten. CDR1 and CDR2 from the germline V gene are LNHDA and SQIVND (reference sequence). The CDR3 extends over 16 amino acids. The V segment lost 7 bases and the J segment 5 bases; nucleotides outside the gene matches: 14. About this clone: The antigen is not known.

The chain links TRBV19 to TRBJ2-5, with 9 bases aligning to TRBD2. The clonotype comes from a man aged 25-45 years in good health. The sample comprised naive CD4+ T cells sorted from blood. Subset denoted: CD45RA+ positively selected. The CDR3 protein is CASTIRSGGPGETQYF. CDR3 bases: TGTGCCAGTACCATCCGAAGCGGGGGGCCAGGGGAGACCCAGTACTTC.